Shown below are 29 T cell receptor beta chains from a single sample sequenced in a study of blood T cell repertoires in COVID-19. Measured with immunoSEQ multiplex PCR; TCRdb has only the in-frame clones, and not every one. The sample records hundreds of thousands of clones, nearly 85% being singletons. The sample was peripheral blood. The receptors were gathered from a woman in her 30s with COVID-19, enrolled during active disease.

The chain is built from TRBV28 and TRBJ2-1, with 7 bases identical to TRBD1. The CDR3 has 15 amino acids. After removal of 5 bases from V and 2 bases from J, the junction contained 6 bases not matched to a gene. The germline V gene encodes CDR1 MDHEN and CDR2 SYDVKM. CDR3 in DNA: TGTGCCAGCAGTCCAGGCCAGGGGGCCTACAATGAGCAGTTCTTC. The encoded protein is CASSPGQGAYNEQFF.

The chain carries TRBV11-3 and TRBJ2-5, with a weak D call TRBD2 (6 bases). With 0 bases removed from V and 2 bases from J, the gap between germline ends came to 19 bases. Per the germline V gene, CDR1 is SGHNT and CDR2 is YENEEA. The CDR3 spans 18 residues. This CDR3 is CASSLDSRLGGGQETQYF. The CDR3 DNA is TGTGCCAGCAGCTTAGACTCTCGACTAGGTGGGGGGCAAGAGACCCAGTACTTC.

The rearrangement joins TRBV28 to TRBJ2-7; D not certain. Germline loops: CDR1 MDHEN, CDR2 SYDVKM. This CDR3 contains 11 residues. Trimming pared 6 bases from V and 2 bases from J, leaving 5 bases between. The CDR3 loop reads CASRTTYEQYF. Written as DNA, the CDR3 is TGTGCCAGCAGGACAACCTACGAGCAGTACTTC.

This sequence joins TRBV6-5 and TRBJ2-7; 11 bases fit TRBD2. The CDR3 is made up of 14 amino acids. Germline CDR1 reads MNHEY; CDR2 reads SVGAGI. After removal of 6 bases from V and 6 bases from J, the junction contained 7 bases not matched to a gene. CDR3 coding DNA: TGTGCCAGCAGGGCCGGTGGGACTAGCGGCGAGCAGTACTTC. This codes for CASRAGGTSGEQYF.

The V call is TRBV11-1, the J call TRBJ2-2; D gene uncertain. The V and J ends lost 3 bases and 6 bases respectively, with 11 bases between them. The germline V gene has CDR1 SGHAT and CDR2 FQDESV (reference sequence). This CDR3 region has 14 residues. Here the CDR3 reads CASSLDIRAGELFF. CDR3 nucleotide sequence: TGTGCCAGCAGCTTGGATATTCGGGCCGGGGAGCTGTTTTTT.

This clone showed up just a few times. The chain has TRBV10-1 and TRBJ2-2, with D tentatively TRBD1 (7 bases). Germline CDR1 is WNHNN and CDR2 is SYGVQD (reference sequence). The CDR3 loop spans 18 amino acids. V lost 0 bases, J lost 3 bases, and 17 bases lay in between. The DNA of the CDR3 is TGCGCCAGCAGTGAGTCATTAGGAGGGGGCTCGTACACCGGGGAGCTGTTTTTT. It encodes CASSESLGGGSYTGELFF.

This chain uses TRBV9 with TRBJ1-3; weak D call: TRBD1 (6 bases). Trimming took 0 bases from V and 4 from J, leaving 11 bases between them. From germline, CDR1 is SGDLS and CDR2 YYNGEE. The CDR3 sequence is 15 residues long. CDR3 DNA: TGTGCCAGCAGCGTAGAGGGGGGGCTCGGAAACACCATATATTTT. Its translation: CASSVEGGLGNTIYF.

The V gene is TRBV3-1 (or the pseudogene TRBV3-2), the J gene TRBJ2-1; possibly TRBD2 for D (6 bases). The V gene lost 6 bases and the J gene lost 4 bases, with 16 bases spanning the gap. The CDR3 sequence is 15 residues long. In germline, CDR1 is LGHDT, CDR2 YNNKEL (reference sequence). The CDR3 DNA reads TGTGCCAGCAGACTAACGGAGCGGGCATACAATGAGCAGTTCTTC. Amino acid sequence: CASRLTERAYNEQFF.

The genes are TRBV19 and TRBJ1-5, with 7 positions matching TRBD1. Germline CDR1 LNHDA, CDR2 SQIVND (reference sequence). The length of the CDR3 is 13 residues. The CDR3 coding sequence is TGTGCAACGACAGGGTCTGGCAATCAGCCCCAGCATTTT. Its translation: CATTGSGNQPQHF.

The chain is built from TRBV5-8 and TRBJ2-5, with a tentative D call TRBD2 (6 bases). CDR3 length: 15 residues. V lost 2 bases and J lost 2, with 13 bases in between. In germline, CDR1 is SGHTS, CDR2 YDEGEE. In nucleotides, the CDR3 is TGTGCCAGCAGCTTAAGCGGGTGGTCACAAGAGACCCAGTACTTC. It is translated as CASSLSGWSQETQYF.

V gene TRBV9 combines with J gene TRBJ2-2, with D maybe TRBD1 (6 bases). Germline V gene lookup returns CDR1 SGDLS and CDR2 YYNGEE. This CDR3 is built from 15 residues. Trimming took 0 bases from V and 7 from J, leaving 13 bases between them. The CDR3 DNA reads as TGTGCCAGCAGCGTAGTAGGGGGAAGCATCGGGGAGCTGTTTTTT. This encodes CASSVVGGSIGELFF.

CDR3 nucleotide sequence: TGTGCCATCAGCGAATATTGGGACAGCGGATCTTACGAGCAGTACTTC. Protein product: CAISEYWDSGSYEQYF. The gene calls are TRBV10-3 and TRBJ2-7, with 7 nucleotides matching TRBD1. V shed 6 bases, J shed 4 bases, and the junction held 15 bases outside the gene matches. Germline CDR1 ENHRY, CDR2 SYGVKD. The length of the CDR3 is 16 residues.

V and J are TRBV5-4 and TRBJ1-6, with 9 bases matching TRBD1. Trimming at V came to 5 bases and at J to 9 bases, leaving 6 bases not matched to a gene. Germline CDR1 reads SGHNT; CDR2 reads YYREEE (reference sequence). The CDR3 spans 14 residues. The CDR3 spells CASRRGTGSSPLHF. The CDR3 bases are TGTGCCAGCAGAAGGGGGACAGGGAGTTCACCCCTCCACTTT.

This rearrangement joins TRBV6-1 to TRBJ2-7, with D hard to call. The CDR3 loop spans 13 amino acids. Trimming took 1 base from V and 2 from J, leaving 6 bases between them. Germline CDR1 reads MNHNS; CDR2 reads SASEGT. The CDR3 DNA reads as TGTGCCAGCAGTGAAGACTCGACCTACGAGCAGTACTTC. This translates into CASSEDSTYEQYF.

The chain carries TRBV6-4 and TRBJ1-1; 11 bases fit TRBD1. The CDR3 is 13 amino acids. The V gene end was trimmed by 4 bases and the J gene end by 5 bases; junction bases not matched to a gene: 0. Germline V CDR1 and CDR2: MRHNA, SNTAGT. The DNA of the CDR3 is TGTGCCAGCAGTGGGGACAGGGGGACTGAAGCTTTCTTT. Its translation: CASSGDRGTEAFF.

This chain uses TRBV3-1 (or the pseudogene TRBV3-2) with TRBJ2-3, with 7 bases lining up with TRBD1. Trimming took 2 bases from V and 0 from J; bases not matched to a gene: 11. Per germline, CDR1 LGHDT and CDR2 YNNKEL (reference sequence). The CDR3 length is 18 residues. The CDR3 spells CASSQNLRGHRSTDTQYF. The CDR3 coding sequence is TGTGCCAGCAGCCAAAATTTGAGGGGGCATCGCAGCACAGATACGCAGTATTTT.

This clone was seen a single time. The CDR3 region is CASSLASAAPRETQYF. The CDR3 DNA reads as TGTGCCAGCAGCTTAGCGTCTGCGGCTCCAAGGGAGACCCAGTACTTC. The chain uses TRBV7-9 and TRBJ2-5; D not certain. The germline V and J ends were trimmed by 0 bases and 5 bases, with 16 bases remaining between them. The CDR3 covers 16 residues. Germline V gene data show CDR1 as SEHNR and CDR2 as FQNEAQ (reference sequence).

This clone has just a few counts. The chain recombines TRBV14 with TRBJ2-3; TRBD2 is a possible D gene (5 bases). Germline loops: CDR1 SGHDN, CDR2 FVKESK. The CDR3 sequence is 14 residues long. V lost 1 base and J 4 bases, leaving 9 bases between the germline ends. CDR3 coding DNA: TGTGCCAGCAGCCAAGGGCGAGGGTCAGATACGCAGTATTTT. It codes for CASSQGRGSDTQYF.

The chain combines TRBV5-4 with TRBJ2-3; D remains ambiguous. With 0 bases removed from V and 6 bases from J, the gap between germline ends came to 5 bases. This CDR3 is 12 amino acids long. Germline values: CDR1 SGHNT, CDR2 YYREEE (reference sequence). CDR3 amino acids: CASSLGSDTQYF. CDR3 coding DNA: TGTGCCAGCAGCTTGGGTAGTGATACGCAGTATTTT.

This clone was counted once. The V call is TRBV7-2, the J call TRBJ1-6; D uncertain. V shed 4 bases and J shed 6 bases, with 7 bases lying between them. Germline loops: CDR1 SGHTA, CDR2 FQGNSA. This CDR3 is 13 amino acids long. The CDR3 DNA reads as TGTGCCAGCAGCTACCACAGTAATTCACCCCTCCACTTT. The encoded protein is CASSYHSNSPLHF. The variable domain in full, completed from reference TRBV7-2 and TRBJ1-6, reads GAGVSQSPSNKVTEKGKDVELRCDPISGHTALYWYRQSLGQGLEFLIYFQGNSAPDKSGLPSDRFSAERTGGSVSTLTIQRTQQEDSAVYLCASSYHSNSPLHFGNGTRLTVT.

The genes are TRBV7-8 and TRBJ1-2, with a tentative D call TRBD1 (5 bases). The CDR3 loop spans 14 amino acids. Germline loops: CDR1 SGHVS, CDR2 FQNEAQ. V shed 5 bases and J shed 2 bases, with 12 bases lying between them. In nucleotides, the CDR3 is TGTGCCAGCAGCCCCCGGTCAGGGAACTATGGCTACACCTTC. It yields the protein CASSPRSGNYGYTF.

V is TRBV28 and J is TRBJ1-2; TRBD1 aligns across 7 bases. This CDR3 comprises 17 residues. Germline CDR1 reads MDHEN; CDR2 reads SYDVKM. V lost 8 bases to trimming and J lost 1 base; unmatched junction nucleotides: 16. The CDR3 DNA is TGTGCCAGCTATTCCAGACCCGGGACAGACCTTAACTATGGCTACACCTTC. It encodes CASYSRPGTDLNYGYTF.

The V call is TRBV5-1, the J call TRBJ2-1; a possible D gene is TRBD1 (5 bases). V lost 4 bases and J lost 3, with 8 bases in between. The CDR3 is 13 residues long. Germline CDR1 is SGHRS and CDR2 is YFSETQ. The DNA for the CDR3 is TGCGCCAGCAGCCCCGACAGCTACAATGAGCAGTTCTTC. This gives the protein CASSPDSYNEQFF.

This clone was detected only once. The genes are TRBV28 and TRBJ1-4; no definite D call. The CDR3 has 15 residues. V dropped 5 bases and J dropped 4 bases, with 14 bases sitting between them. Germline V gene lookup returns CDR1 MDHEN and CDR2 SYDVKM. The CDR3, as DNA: TGTGCCAGCAGTCCCCTAGTCGGGAATAATGAAAAACTGTTTTTT. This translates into CASSPLVGNNEKLFF.

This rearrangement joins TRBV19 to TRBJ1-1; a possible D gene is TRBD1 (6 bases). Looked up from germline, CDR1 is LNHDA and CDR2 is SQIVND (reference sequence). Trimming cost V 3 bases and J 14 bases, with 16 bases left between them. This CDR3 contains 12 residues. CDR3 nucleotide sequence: TGTGCCAGTAGTATGAGGGCAGGGACAAGATTCTTT. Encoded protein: CASSMRAGTRFF.

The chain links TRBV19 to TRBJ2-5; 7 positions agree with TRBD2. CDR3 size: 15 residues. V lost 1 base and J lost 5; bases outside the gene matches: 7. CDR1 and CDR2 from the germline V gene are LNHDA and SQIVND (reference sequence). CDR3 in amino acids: CASSIGGAGEETQYF. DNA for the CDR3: TGTGCCAGTAGTATAGGGGGCGCGGGGGAGGAGACCCAGTACTTC.

CDR3 loop: CASSQGLAGKGRAKNIQYF. In nucleotides, the CDR3 is TGCGCCAGCAGCCAAGGACTAGCGGGAAAGGGGAGGGCCAAAAACATTCAGTACTTC. The gene calls are TRBV4-1 and TRBJ2-4; 11 bases fit TRBD2. This CDR3 contains 19 residues. The V gene end was trimmed by 1 base and the J gene end by 1 base; junction bases not matched to a gene: 9. Germline-derived CDR1 and CDR2 are MGHRA and YSYEKL.

The CDR3 protein is CASSSKRLADNEQFF. The DNA for the CDR3 is TGTGCCAGCAGCTCTAAAAGGCTAGCGGACAATGAGCAGTTCTTC. J is TRBJ2-1 and V is TRBV7-9, with 7 bases that match TRBD2. The trim removed 4 bases at V and 5 bases at J, leaving 8 bases unmatched. Germline V CDR1 and CDR2: SEHNR, FQNEAQ (reference sequence). CDR3 length: 15 residues.

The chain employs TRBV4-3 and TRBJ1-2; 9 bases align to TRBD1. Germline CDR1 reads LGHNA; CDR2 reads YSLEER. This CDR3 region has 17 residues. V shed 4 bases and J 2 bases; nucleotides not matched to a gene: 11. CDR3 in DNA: TGCGCCAGCAGCCGCCGGGACAGGGACCAAACAAACTATGGCTACACCTTC. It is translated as CASSRRDRDQTNYGYTF.